Following are 14 T cell receptor beta chains from one sample sequenced in a study of post-analysis software for immune sequencing data. The study, taken as a whole, reports: Controls had lower frequencies than patients of about 5 TRBV segments, which included TRBV5-6, TRBV5-1 and TRBV20-1.

These TCRs are of unknown antigen specificity. TCR beta libraries were prepared from cDNA with unique molecular identifiers. TCRdb fed the PCR reads into MiXCR, producing one record per CDR3 protein. The table has hundreds of thousands of distinct CDR3 sequences, roughly 29% seen once. Sequencing was performed on blood. These receptor sequences come from a girl aged 5-17 years with multiple sclerosis.

This clonotype was detected only a few times. This chain joins TRBV10-3 and TRBJ2-3; 15 positions agree with TRBD2. Germline CDR1 ENHRY, CDR2 SYGVKD. J was trimmed by 4 bases and V by 6 bases; bases with no gene match: 5. The CDR3 totals 16 residues. In nucleotides, the CDR3 is TGTGCCATCAGCCTAGGACTAGCGGGAGGGGCAGATACGCAGTATTTT. Translated: CAISLGLAGGADTQYF.

The chain carries TRBV25-1 and TRBJ2-3, with 7 bases identical to TRBD1. The trim removed 2 bases at V and 1 base at J, leaving 9 bases unmatched. In germline, CDR1 is MGHDK, CDR2 SYGVNS. CDR3 length: 17 amino acids. CDR3 protein: CASSEEDRISGTDTQYF. The CDR3 DNA sequence: TGTGCCAGCAGTGAAGAGGACAGGATAAGCGGCACAGATACGCAGTATTTT.

V is TRBV28 and J is TRBJ1-2; the D gene is possibly TRBD1 (6 bases). The germline gives CDR1 MDHEN, CDR2 SYDVKM. The V end was cut by 7 bases, the J end by 6 bases, with 18 bases between. CDR3 length: 14 residues. The CDR3 here is CASTSGARPHGYTF. In nucleotides, the CDR3 is TGTGCCAGCACATCAGGGGCGCGACCCCATGGCTACACCTTC.

This rearrangement joins TRBV20-1 to TRBJ2-1; a possible D gene is TRBD2 (6 bases). The J call may be faulty, since TRBJ2-7 better matches the DNA end. The CDR3 sequence is 14 residues long. Germline CDR1 is DFQATT and CDR2 is SNEGSKA (reference sequence). The CDR3 sequence is CSARDRGLTFEQYF. The CDR3 nucleotides read TGCAGTGCTAGAGATAGGGGACTTACCTTCGAGCAGTACTTC.

This clonotype was seen ten or more times. The chain carries TRBV28 and TRBJ2-7; D remains unclear. Looked up from germline, CDR1 is MDHEN and CDR2 is SYDVKM. The V end was cut by 5 bases, the J end by 4 bases, with 6 bases between. The CDR3 contains 11 residues. The CDR3 is CASSGRYEQYF. The CDR3 DNA is TGTGCCAGCAGTGGCCGTTACGAGCAGTACTTC.

The chain joins TRBV10-3 to TRBJ2-3; TRBD1 is a possible D gene (6 bases). V was trimmed by 0 bases and J by 0 bases, leaving 13 bases between them. The CDR3 runs to 17 residues. Germline CDR1 is ENHRY and CDR2 is SYGVKD. CDR3 amino acids: CAISESLSRGSTDTQYF. The CDR3 bases are TGTGCCATCAGTGAGTCCCTGTCGAGGGGGAGCACAGATACGCAGTATTTT.

This clonotype turned up a few times. This chain joins TRBV29-1 and TRBJ2-7; 12 positions match TRBD1. The germline gives CDR1 SQVTM, CDR2 ANQGSEA. The CDR3 is 14 residues long. With 6 bases clipped from V and 9 bases from J, the junction kept 12 bases outside the gene matches. The CDR3 loop reads CSVSGTGGRLGQYF. The CDR3 region has the DNA TGCAGCGTGTCCGGGACAGGGGGCCGCCTGGGGCAGTACTTC.

This clonotype was found a few times. This chain links TRBV10-3 with TRBJ2-1, with 11 bases lining up with TRBD2. Per the germline V gene, CDR1 is ENHRY and CDR2 is SYGVKD. The CDR3 is 14 residues long. Trimming at V came to 6 bases and at J to 10 bases, leaving 8 bases not matched to a gene. CDR3 sequence: CAIRPGLAVDEQFF. The CDR3 DNA reads as TGTGCCATCAGACCGGGACTAGCGGTAGACGAGCAGTTCTTC.

The chain has TRBV27 and TRBJ2-6, with D perhaps matching TRBD1 (5 bases). This CDR3 has 18 amino acids. Germline CDR1 is MNHEY and CDR2 is SMNVEV (reference sequence). Trimming cost V 2 bases and J 3 bases, with 17 bases left between them. Here the CDR3 DNA reads TGTGCCAGCAGTTTAGGGGCCCCCAGGGTACATGGGGCCAACGTCCTGACTTTC. Translating gives CASSLGAPRVHGANVLTF.

V and J are TRBV9 and TRBJ2-3, with 8 bases identical to TRBD2. Trimming cost V 0 bases and J 6 bases; bases outside gene matches: 24. The CDR3 covers 21 residues. Germline CDR1 SGDLS, CDR2 YYNGEE. The CDR3 DNA sequence: TGTGCCAGCAGCGTAGAGGCGGGAGGAGCCGCGACCCACAGATACTATGATACGCAGTATTTT. It codes for CASSVEAGGAATHRYYDTQYF.

This clonotype was recorded at least ten times. CDR3 loop: CAIRRQGQGTYEQYF. CDR3 bases: TGTGCCATCAGGAGACAAGGGCAGGGCACCTACGAGCAGTACTTC. This chain uses TRBV10-3 with TRBJ2-7, with D maybe TRBD1 (5 bases). Trimming took off 6 bases at V and 2 bases at J, with 17 bases between the two ends. The CDR3 sequence is 15 residues long. Germline CDR1 ENHRY, CDR2 SYGVKD.

Only a few counts were recorded for this clonotype. The V call is TRBV5-1, the J call TRBJ2-1, with 7 bases matching TRBD2. CDR1 and CDR2 (germline): SGHRS, YFSETQ. This CDR3 has 14 amino acids. Trimming at V came to 0 bases and at J to 9 bases, leaving 6 bases not matched to a gene. CDR3 in amino acids: CASSLGTSAVEQFF. Here the CDR3 DNA reads TGCGCCAGCAGCTTGGGCACTAGCGCTGTTGAGCAGTTCTTC.

The rearrangement uses TRBV20-1 and TRBJ2-1, with 7 bases lining up with TRBD1. V was clipped by 6 bases and J by 3 bases; unmatched bases: 20. Germline V gene lookup returns CDR1 DFQATT and CDR2 SNEGSKA (reference sequence). The CDR3 is made up of 18 amino acids. The CDR3 is CSAKPRPDRDRHYNEQFF. The CDR3 DNA sequence: TGCAGTGCCAAGCCTCGACCGGACCGGGACAGACACTACAATGAGCAGTTCTTC.

This rearrangement joins TRBV10-3 to TRBJ2-5; D might be TRBD2 (6 bases). CDR3 length: 18 amino acids. Between the trimmed V and J ends, which lost 4 bases and 2 bases, there was a span of 23 bases. Germline assignment: CDR1 ENHRY and CDR2 SYGVKD. CDR3 sequence reads: CAISAGVGRLVGQETQYF. CDR3 DNA sequence: TGTGCCATCAGTGCAGGCGTTGGGAGACTAGTGGGACAAGAGACCCAGTACTTC.